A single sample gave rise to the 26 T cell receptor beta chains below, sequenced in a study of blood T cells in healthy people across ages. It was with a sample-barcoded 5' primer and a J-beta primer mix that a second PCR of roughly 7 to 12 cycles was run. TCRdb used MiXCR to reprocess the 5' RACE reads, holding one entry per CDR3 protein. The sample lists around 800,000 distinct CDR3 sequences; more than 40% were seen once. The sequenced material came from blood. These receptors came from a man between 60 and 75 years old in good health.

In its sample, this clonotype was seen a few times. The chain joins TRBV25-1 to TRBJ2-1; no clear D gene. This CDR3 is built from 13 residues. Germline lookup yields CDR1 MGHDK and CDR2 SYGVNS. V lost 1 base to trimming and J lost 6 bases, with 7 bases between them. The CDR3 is CASSESTLNEQFF. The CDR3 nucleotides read TGTGCCAGCAGTGAATCAACCCTCAATGAGCAGTTCTTC.

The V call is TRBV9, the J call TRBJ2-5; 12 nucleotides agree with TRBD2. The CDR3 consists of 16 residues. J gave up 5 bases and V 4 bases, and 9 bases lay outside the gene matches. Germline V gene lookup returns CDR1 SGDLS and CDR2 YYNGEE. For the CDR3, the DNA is TGTGCCAGCAGCCCTGGGACTAGCGGGCGCCGGGAGACCCAGTACTTC. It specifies CASSPGTSGRRETQYF.

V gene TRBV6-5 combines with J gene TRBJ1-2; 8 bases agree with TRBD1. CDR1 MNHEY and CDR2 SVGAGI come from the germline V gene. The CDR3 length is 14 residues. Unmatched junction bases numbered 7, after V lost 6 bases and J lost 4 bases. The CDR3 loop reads CASREGQGRYGYTF. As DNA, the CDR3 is TGTGCCAGCAGAGAAGGACAGGGTCGCTATGGCTACACCTTC.

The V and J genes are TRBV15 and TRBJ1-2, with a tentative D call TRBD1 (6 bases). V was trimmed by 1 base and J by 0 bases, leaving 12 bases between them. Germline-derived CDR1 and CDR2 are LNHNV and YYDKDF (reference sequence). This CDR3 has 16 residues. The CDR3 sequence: CATSRGQATANYGYTF. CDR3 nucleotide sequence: TGTGCCACCAGCAGAGGACAGGCGACAGCTAACTATGGCTACACCTTC.

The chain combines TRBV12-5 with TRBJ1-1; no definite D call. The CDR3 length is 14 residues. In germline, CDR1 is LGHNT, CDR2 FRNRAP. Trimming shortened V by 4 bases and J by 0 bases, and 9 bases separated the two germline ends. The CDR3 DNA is TGTGCTAGTGGTTCCTGGACGGTGAACACTGAAGCTTTCTTT. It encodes CASGSWTVNTEAFF.

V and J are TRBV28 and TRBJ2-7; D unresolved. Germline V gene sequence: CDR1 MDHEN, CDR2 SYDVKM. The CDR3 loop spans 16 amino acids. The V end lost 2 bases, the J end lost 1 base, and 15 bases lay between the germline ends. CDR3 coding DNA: TGTGCCAGCAGTTTACGTATCCGGACCCCGTCCTACGAGCAGTACTTC. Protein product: CASSLRIRTPSYEQYF.

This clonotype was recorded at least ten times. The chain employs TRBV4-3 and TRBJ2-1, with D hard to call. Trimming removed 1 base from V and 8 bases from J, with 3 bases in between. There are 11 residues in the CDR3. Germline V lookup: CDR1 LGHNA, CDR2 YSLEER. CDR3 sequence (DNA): TGCGCCAGCAGCCAAGGGGATGAGCAGTTCTTC. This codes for CASSQGDEQFF.

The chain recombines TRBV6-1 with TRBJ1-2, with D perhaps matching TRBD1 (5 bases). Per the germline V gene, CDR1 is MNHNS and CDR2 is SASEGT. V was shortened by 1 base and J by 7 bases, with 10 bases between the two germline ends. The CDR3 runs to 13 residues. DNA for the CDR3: TGTGCCAGCAGTGAAGGCAGGGCGTCTGGCTACACCTTC. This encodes CASSEGRASGYTF.

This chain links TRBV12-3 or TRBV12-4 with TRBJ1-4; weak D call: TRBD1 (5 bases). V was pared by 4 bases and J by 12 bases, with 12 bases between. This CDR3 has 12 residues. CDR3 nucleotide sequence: TGTGCCAGCAGTTGGACTGGGGGGGAACTGTTTTTT. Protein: CASSWTGGELFF.

The CDR3 DNA reads TGTGCCAGCAGTTTCTTGGTTTCGACAGCTCCAACCTCCAACTATGGCTACACCTTC. Translation gives CASSFLVSTAPTSNYGYTF. V and J are TRBV27 and TRBJ1-2; TRBD1 might be the D (5 bases). The CDR3 is 19 amino acids. The V and J ends lost 3 bases and 2 bases respectively, with 25 bases between them. Per germline, CDR1 MNHEY and CDR2 SMNVEV (reference sequence).

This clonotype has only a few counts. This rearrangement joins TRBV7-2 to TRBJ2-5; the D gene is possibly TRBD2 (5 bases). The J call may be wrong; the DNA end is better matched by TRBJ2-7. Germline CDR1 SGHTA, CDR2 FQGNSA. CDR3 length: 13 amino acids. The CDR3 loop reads CASSPVRAGEQYF. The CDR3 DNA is TGTGCCAGCAGCCCTGTTCGTGCGGGCGAGCAGTACTTC.

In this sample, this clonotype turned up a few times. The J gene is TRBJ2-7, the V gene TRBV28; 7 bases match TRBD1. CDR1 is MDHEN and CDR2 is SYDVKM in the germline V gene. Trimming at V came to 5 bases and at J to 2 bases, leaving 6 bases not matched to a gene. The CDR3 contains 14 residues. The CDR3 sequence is CASSETGNTYEQYF. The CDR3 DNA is TGTGCCAGCAGTGAGACAGGGAACACCTACGAGCAGTACTTC.

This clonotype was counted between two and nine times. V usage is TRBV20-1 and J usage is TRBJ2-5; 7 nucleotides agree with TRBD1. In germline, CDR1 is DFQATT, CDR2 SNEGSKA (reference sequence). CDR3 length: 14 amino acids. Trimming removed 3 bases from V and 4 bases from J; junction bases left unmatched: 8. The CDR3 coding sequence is TGCAGTGCTAGCTCCCAGGGGGTCGGAGAGACCCAGTACTTC. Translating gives CSASSQGVGETQYF.

CDR3 nucleotide sequence: TGTGCCAGCAGCTTAGCAGTCGGCAGAAAGACAGATACGCAGTATTTT. Translating it yields CASSLAVGRKTDTQYF. This chain connects TRBV7-2 to TRBJ2-3; D unclear. V gave up 0 bases and J gave up 3 bases, with 13 bases separating them. Germline V gene data show CDR1 as SGHTA and CDR2 as FQGNSA. The CDR3 runs to 16 residues. The variable domain in full, with the rest retrieved from reference TRBV7-2 and TRBJ2-3, is GAGVSQSPSNKVTEKGKDVELRCDPISGHTALYWYRQSLGQGLEFLIYFQGNSAPDKSGLPSDRFSAERTGGSVSTLTIQRTQQEDSAVYLCASSLAVGRKTDTQYFGPGTRLTVL.

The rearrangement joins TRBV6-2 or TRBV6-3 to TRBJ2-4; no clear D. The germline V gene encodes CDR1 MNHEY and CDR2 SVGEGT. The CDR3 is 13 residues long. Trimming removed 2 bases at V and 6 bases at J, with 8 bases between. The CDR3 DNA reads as TGTGCCAGCAGTTACCTCTCTCGAAACATTCAGTACTTC. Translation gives CASSYLSRNIQYF.

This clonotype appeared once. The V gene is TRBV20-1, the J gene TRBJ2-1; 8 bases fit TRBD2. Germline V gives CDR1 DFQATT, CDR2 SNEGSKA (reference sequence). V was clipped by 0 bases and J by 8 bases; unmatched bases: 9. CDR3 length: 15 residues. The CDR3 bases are TGCAGTGCTAGAGATGAAGCGGGGGCGGGGGATGAGCAGTTCTTC. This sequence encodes CSARDEAGAGDEQFF.

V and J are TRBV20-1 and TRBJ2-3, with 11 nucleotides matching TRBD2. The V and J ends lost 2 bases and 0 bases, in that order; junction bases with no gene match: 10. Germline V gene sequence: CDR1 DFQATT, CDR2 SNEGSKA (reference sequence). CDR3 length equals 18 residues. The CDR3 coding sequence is TGCAGTGCTAGACCGTATCCCCTAGCGGGGGGCAGCACAGATACGCAGTATTTT. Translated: CSARPYPLAGGSTDTQYF.

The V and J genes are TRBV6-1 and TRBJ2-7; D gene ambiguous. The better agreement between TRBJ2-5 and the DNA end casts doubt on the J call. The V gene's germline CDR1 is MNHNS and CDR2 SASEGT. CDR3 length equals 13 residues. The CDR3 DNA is TGTGCTTCTAAAAGGACGAGCCAAGAGACCCAGTACTTC. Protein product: CASKRTSQETQYF.

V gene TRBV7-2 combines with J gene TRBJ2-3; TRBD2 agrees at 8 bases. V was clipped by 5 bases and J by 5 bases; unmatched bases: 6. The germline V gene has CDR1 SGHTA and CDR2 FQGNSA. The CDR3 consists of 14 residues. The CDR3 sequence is CASSPREARDTQYF. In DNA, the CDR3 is TGTGCCAGCAGCCCGCGGGAGGCCAGAGATACGCAGTATTTT.

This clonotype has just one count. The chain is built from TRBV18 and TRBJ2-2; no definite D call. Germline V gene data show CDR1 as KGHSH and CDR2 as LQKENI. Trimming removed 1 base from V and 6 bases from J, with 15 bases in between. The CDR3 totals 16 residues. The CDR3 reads CASSPRGGPRAGELFF. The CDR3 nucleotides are TGTGCCAGCTCACCACGCGGCGGACCCAGAGCCGGGGAGCTGTTTTTT.

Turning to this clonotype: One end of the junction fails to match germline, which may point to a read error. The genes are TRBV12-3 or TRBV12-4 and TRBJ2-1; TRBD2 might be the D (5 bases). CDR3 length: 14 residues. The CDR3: CACSSEGSDNEQFF. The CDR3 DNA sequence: TGTGCCTGCAGTTCAGAGGGATCGGACAATGAGCAGTTCTTC.

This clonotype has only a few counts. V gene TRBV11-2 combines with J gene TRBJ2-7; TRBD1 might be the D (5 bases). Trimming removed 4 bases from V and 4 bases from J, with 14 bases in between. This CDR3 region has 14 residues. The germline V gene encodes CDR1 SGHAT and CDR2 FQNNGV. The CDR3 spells CASSYPQGRYEQYF. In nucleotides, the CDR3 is TGTGCCAGCAGCTACCCGCAGGGAAGATACGAGCAGTACTTC. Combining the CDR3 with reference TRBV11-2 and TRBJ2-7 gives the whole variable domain EAGVAQSPRYKIIEKRQSVAFWCNPISGHATLYWYQQILGQGPKLLIQFQNNGVVDDSQLPKDRFSAERLKGVDSTLKIQPAKLEDSAVYLCASSYPQGRYEQYFGPGTRLTVT.

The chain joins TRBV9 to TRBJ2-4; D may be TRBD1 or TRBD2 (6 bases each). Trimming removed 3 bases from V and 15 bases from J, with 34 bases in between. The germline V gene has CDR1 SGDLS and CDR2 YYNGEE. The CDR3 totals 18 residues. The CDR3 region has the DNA TGTGCCAGCAGCGGGGGGGACGCCGGAGGGGGGTCCTACAATGAGCGGTACTTC. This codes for CASSGGDAGGGSYNERYF.

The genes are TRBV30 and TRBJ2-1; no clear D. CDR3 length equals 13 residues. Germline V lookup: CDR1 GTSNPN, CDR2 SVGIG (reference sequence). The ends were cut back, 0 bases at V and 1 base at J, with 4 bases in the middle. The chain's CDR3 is CAWSVQSYNEQFF. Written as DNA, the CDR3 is TGTGCCTGGAGTGTTCAGTCCTACAATGAGCAGTTCTTC.

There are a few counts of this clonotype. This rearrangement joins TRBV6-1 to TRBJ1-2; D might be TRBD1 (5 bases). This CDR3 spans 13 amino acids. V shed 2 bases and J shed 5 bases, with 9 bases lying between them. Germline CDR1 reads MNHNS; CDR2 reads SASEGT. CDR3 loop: CASSEQGVYGYTF. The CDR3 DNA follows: TGTGCCAGCAGTGAACAGGGCGTATATGGCTACACCTTC.

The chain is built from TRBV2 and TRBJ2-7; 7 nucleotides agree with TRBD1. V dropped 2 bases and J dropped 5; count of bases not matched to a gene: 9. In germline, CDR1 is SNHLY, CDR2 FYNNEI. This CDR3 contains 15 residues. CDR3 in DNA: TGTGCCAGCAGTGAAAGCGAGGGGGCTGTAAACGAGCAGTACTTC. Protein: CASSESEGAVNEQYF.